The present entry profiles one T cell receptor (beta chain) with its context. This entry belongs to a study of shared clonotypes between healthy human individuals. Overall study context: Sampling drew on donors who were a couple of women and a few men aged 18 to 49.

All donors were Caucasian adults living in Nashville, Tennessee. Template amounts of approximately 310 ng DNA, tens of thousands of T cell genomes, were employed in unsorted PBMC replicate PCRs. TCRdb keeps only in-frame clones here, not all; method: immunoSEQ multiplex PCR. The sample consists of about 450,000 clones, about 85% of them appearing once. The CDR3 extends over 15 amino acids. Trimming removed 5 bases at V and 6 bases at J, with 20 bases between. CDR1 and CDR2 (germline): SEHNR, FQNEAQ (reference sequence). The chain recombines TRBV7-9 with TRBJ2-7; possibly TRBD2 for D (7 bases). The clonotype was recovered from a woman aged 40 to 50 in good health. Some clones in this sample may be carry-over from other donors' samples. Sample: PBMCs. The CDR3 region has the DNA TGTGCCAGCAGCCCTGACCGGGTCGGGGGGCGCGAGCAGTACTTC. It is translated as CASSPDRVGGREQYF.